The clone carrying this T cell receptor beta chain occurred many times. Its target is not known. TCRdb redid the calling of the 5' RACE reads with MiXCR, one entry per CDR3 protein. The sample lists about 110,000 distinct CDR3 sequences, 15% to 20% seen once, with roughly 6% in the top ten. The data are from a study of T-cell memory formation after mild COVID-19. Overall study: Most TCR clusters belonged to a single donor. Study-wide points: Pre-infection memory held some responding clones, suggesting pre-existing cross-reactive T cells responded.

With 3 bases clipped from V and 5 bases from J, the junction kept 9 bases outside the gene matches. Germline V gives CDR1 SGHVS, CDR2 FQNEAQ. The CDR3 loop spans 15 amino acids. The source material was PBMCs or a T cell subset sorted from them (not recorded which). The sequence derives from a man aged 18 to 30 who had mild COVID-19 (a few samples of this study predate the infection). Cell type and time point are not known. J is TRBJ2-5 and V is TRBV7-8; TRBD1 matches 7 bases. CDR3 region: CASSFDRVGGETQYF. CDR3 nucleotides: TGTGCCAGCAGCTTTGACAGGGTAGGAGGCGAGACCCAGTACTTC.